The text below deals with one T cell receptor beta chain. What it binds is unknown. The V and J ends lost 3 bases and 1 base respectively, with 6 bases between them. The CDR3 runs 13 residues. Looked up from germline, CDR1 is MNHEY and CDR2 is SVGAGI. TCRdb re-called the RT-PCR reads through MiXCR, storing one row per CDR3 protein. The sample includes 450,000 to 500,000 distinct CDR3 sequences, over 9.5% of them seen just once. These data belong to a study of response to subunit inactivated influenza vaccine. Findings and limits, study-wide: After each seasonal influenza vaccination, few new T cells are recruited, the authors suggested.

The rearrangement joins TRBV6-5 to TRBJ1-1; D is unresolved. This receptor was taken from a man between 45 and 60 years old who received an inactivated influenza vaccine. The input for sequencing was PBMCs from blood, taken about 40 days after vaccination. The CDR3 bases are TGTGCCAGCAGTTATAAACAGAACACTGAAGCTTTCTTT. Its translation: CASSYKQNTEAFF.